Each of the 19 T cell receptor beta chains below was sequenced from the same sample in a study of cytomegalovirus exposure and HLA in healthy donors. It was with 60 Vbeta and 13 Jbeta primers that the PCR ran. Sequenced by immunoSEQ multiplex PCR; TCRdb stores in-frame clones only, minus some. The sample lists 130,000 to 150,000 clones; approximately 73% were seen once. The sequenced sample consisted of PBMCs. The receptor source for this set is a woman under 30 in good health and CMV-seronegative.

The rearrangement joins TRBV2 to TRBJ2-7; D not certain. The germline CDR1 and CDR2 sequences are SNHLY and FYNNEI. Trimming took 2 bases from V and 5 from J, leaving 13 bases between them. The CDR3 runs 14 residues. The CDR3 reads CASSEYYQGDEQYF. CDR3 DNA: TGTGCCAGCAGTGAATACTACCAAGGCGACGAGCAGTACTTC.

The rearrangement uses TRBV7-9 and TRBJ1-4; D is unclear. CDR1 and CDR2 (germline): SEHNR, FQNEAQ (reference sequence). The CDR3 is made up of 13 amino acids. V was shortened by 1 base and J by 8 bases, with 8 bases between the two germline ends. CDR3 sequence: CASSLGLREKLFF. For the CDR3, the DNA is TGTGCCAGCAGCTTAGGGTTACGGGAAAAACTGTTTTTT.

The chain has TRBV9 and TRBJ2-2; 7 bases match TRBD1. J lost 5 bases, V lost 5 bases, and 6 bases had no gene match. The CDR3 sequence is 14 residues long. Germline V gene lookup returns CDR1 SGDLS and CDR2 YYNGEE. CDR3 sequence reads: CASRGGAGTGELFF. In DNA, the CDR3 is TGTGCCAGCAGAGGGGGCGCAGGGACCGGGGAGCTGTTTTTT.

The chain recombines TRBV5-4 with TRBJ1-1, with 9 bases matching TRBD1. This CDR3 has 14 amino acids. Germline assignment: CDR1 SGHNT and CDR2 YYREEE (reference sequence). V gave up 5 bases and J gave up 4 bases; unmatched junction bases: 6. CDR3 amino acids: CASSRTGVSTEAFF. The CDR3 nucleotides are TGTGCCAGCAGTCGGACAGGGGTGAGCACTGAAGCTTTCTTT.

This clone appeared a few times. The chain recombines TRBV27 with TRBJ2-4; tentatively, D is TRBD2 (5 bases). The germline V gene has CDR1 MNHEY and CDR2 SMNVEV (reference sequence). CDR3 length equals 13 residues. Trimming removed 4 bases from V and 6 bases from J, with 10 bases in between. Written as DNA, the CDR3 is TGTGCCAGCAGTTCAGATGCGGGAAACATTCAGTACTTC. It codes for CASSSDAGNIQYF.

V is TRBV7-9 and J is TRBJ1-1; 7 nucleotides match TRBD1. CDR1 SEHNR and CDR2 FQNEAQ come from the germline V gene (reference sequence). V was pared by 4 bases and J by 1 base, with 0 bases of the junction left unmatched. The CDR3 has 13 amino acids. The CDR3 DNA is TGTGCCAGCAGCTGGACAGGGAACACTGAAGCTTTCTTT. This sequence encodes CASSWTGNTEAFF. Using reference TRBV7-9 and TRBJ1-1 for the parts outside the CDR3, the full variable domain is DTGVSQNPRHKITKRGQNVTFRCDPISEHNRLYWYRQTLGQGPEFLTYFQNEAQLEKSRLLSDRFSAERPKGSFSTLEIQRTEQGDSAMYLCASSWTGNTEAFFGQGTRLTVV.

The CDR3 sequence is CASSLKASGDYNEQFF. CDR3 DNA: TGTGCCAGCAGCTTGAAGGCCAGCGGGGACTACAATGAGCAGTTCTTC. The V gene is TRBV5-4, the J gene TRBJ2-1; 7 bases agree with TRBD2. V lost 1 base, J lost 3 bases, and 7 bases stayed unmatched. This CDR3 contains 16 residues. Germline-derived CDR1 and CDR2 are SGHNT and YYREEE (reference sequence).

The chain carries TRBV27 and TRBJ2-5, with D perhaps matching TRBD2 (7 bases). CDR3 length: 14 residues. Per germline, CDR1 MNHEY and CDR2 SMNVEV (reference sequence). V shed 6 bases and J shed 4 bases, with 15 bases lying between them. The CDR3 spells CASSRGGGGETQYF. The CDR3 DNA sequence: TGTGCCAGCAGCAGAGGGGGGGGAGGAGAGACCCAGTACTTC.

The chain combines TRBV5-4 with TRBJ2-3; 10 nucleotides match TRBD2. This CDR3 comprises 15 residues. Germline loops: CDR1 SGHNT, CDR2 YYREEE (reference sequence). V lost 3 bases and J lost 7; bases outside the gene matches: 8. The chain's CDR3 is CASSSFQREGHTQYF. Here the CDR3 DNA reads TGTGCCAGCAGCTCTTTCCAGCGGGAGGGTCATACGCAGTATTTT.

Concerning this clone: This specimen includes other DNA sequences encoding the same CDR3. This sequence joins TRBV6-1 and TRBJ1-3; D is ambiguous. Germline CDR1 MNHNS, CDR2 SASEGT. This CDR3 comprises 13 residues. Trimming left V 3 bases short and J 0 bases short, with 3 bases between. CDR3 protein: CASSDSSGNTIYF. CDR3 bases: TGTGCCAGCAGTGACAGCTCTGGAAACACCATATATTTT.

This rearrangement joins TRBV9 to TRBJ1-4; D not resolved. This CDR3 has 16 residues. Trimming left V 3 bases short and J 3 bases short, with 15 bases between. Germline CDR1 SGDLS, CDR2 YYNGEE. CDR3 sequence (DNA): TGTGCCAGCAGCGGCCTGGAGGGTGGTGCTAATGAAAAACTGTTTTTT. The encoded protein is CASSGLEGGANEKLFF.

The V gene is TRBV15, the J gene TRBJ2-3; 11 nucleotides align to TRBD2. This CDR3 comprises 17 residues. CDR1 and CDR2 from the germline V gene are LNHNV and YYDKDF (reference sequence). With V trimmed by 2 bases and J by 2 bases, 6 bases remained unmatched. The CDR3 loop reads CATSRTLAGATTDTQYF. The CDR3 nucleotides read TGTGCCACCAGCAGAACACTAGCGGGAGCCACCACAGATACGCAGTATTTT. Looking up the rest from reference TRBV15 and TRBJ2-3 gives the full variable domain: DAMVIQNPRYQVTQFGKPVTLSCSQTLNHNVMYWYQQKSSQAPKLLFHYYDKDFNNEADTPDNFQSRRPNTSFCFLDIRSPGLGDTAMYLCATSRTLAGATTDTQYFGPGTRLTVL.

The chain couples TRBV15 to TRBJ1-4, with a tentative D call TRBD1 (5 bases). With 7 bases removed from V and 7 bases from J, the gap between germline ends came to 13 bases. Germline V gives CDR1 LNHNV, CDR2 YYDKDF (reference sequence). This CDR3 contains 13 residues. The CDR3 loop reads CATTRGGVEKLFF. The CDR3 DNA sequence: TGTGCCACCACGCGGGGGGGGGTTGAAAAACTGTTTTTT.

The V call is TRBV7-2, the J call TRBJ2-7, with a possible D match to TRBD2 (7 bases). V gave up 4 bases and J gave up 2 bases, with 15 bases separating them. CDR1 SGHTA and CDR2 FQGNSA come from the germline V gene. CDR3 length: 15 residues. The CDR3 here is CASSSLGGGTYEQYF. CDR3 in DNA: TGTGCCAGCAGCTCCTTAGGGGGGGGAACCTACGAGCAGTACTTC.

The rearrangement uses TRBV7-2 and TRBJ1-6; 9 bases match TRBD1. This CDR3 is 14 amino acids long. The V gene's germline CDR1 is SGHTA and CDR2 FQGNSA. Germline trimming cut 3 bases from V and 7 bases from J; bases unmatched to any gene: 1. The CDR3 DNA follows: TGTGCCAGCAGCTTGGACAGGGGCAATTCACCCCTCCACTTT. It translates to CASSLDRGNSPLHF.

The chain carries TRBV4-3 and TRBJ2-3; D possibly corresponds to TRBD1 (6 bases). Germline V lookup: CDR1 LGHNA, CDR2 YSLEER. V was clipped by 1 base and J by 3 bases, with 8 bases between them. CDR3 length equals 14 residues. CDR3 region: CASSQGGPTDTQYF. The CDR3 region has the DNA TGCGCCAGCAGCCAAGGGGGGCCGACAGATACGCAGTATTTT.

CDR3 region: CASSYGQGGSSYNEQFF. The CDR3 nucleotides are TGTGCCAGCAGCTACGGACAGGGTGGTAGCTCCTACAATGAGCAGTTCTTC. This chain links TRBV11-2 with TRBJ2-1; TRBD1 matches 8 bases. V gave up 4 bases and J gave up 0 bases; unmatched junction bases: 8. Germline V gene data show CDR1 as SGHAT and CDR2 as FQNNGV. The length of the CDR3 is 17 residues.

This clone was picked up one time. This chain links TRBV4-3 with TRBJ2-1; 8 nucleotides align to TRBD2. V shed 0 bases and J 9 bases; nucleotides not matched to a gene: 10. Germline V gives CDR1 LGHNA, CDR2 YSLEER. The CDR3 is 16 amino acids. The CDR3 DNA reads TGCGCCAGCAGCCAAGAAGAGTCGGGGGGGATTAGTGAGCAGTTCTTC. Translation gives CASSQEESGGISEQFF.

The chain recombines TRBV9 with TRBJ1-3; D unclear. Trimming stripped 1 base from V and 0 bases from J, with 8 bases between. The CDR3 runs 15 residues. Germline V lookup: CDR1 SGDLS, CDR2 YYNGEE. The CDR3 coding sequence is TGTGCCAGCAGCGTATCTCCCTACTCTGGAAACACCATATATTTT. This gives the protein CASSVSPYSGNTIYF.